The 30 T cell receptor beta chains below come from one sample, sequenced in a study of molecular identifiers for immune sequencing clone quantification. In TCRdb, the PCR reads were re-called with MiXCR into one record per CDR3 protein. The sample consists of 460,000 or so distinct CDR3 sequences, roughly 23% of them appearing once. Sequencing used naive CD8+ T cells from blood, with Jurkat cell RNA spiked in. Subset here: FACS-sorted CD8+CD4-CCR7+CD45RA+ naive T cells. Every receptor here comes from a human donor in good health. Some libraries in this study had Jurkat cell RNA spiked in.

This clonotype has a count of ten or more. The V call is TRBV21-1, the J call TRBJ2-5; TRBD1 is taken as the D call from the table, unchecked against the DNA. TRBV21-1 represents a pseudogene. This CDR3 contains 15 residues. CDR3 sequence: CASSKAGGSQETQYF. Here the CDR3 DNA reads TGTGCCAGCAGCAAAGCGGGGGGATCCCAAGAGACCCAGTACTTC.

The rearrangement joins TRBV27 to TRBJ1-5; D might be TRBD1 (6 bases). Germline loops: CDR1 MNHEY, CDR2 SMNVEV (reference sequence). The V gene lost 9 bases and the J gene lost 4 bases, with 13 bases spanning the gap. This CDR3 is built from 13 residues. The CDR3 spells CASAGGENQPQHF. The DNA for the CDR3 is TGTGCCAGTGCGGGGGGCGAAAATCAGCCCCAGCATTTT.

This clonotype was observed many times. The V call is TRBV6-5, the J call TRBJ1-1; 11 bases agree with TRBD1. Germline V gene sequence: CDR1 MNHEY, CDR2 SVGAGI. The trim removed 5 bases at V and 0 bases at J, leaving 8 bases unmatched. There are 17 residues in the CDR3. The CDR3 sequence is CASSRDRGAFMNTEAFF. CDR3 DNA sequence: TGTGCCAGCAGTCGGGACAGGGGGGCGTTTATGAACACTGAAGCTTTCTTT.

The rearrangement links TRBV5-8 to TRBJ2-7; TRBD1 matches 8 bases. Looked up from germline, CDR1 is SGHTS and CDR2 is YDEGEE. V was clipped by 9 bases and J by 5 bases; unmatched bases: 10. The CDR3 covers 13 residues. This CDR3 is CATGQDRADEQYF. The CDR3 nucleotides are TGTGCCACCGGTCAGGACAGGGCCGACGAGCAGTACTTC.

This clonotype was recorded at least ten times. The rearrangement joins TRBV6-6 to TRBJ2-3; possibly TRBD1 or TRBD2 for D (5 bases each). This CDR3 contains 16 residues. The germline V gene encodes CDR1 MNHNY and CDR2 SVGAGI (reference sequence). V was shortened by 4 bases and J by 4 bases, with 18 bases between the two germline ends. The CDR3: CASSSPSRGAPDTQYF. The CDR3 nucleotides read TGTGCCAGCAGTTCCCCTTCCCGAGGGGCCCCAGATACGCAGTATTTT.

This clonotype turned up a few times. The chain employs TRBV7-9 and TRBJ2-7; maybe TRBD2 (6 bases). With 1 base removed from V and 0 bases from J, the gap between germline ends came to 10 bases. CDR3 size: 15 residues. Germline V lookup: CDR1 SEHNR, CDR2 FQNEAQ (reference sequence). The CDR3 DNA sequence: TGTGCCAGCAGCTTAGGGAGGGCCCCCTCCTACGAGCAGTACTTC. Amino acids: CASSLGRAPSYEQYF.

In its sample, this clonotype was seen a few times. A junction end diverges from the germline sequence, so it may reflect a read error. The gene calls are TRBV5-5 and TRBJ1-1, with D maybe TRBD1 (5 bases). CDR1 and CDR2 (germline): SGHKS, YYEKEE (reference sequence). There are 12 residues in the CDR3. CDR3 region: CASSLDTYEAFF. DNA of the CDR3: TGTGCCAGCAGTTTGGACACTTATGAAGCTTTCTTT. The variable domain in full, with the rest retrieved from reference TRBV5-5 and TRBJ1-1, is DAGVTQSPTHLIKTRGQQVTLRCSPISGHKSVSWYQQVLGQGPQFIFQYYEKEERGRGNFPDRFSARQFPNYSSELNVNALLLGDSALYLCASSLDTYEAFFGQGTRLTVV.

The chain uses TRBV19 and TRBJ1-6; 9 bases agree with TRBD1. CDR3 length: 18 amino acids. Trimming removed 6 bases from V and 7 bases from J; junction bases left unmatched: 16. The germline gives CDR1 LNHDA, CDR2 SQIVND (reference sequence). The CDR3 spells CASSPGPSQGAWNSPLHF. CDR3 nucleotides: TGTGCCAGTAGCCCTGGTCCCTCACAGGGGGCGTGGAATTCACCCCTCCACTTT.

In its sample, this clonotype was seen many times. This rearrangement joins TRBV7-8 to TRBJ2-3; 10 nucleotides match TRBD2. Germline loops: CDR1 SGHVS, CDR2 FQNEAQ. V was clipped by 2 bases and J by 5 bases; unmatched bases: 7. The CDR3 totals 16 residues. Here the CDR3 reads CASSLKWGLARDTQYF. In DNA, the CDR3 is TGTGCCAGCAGCTTAAAATGGGGACTAGCGAGAGATACGCAGTATTTT.

This chain connects TRBV2 to TRBJ2-1; possibly TRBD1 for D (6 bases). Deletions cut 5 bases from V and 9 bases from J, with 8 bases between. CDR3 length: 11 residues. Germline V gene sequence: CDR1 SNHLY, CDR2 FYNNEI. The CDR3 bases are TGTGCCAGCAGTACAGGGTTTGAGCAGTTCTTC. Translating it yields CASSTGFEQFF.

This clonotype was counted ten times or more. The chain uses TRBV4-1 and TRBJ1-1; a possible D gene is TRBD1 (6 bases). The CDR3 length is 15 residues. Germline V lookup: CDR1 MGHRA, CDR2 YSYEKL. Trimming removed 3 bases at V and 4 bases at J, with 15 bases between. This CDR3 reads CASSQFLQGGTEAFF. Written as DNA, the CDR3 is TGCGCCAGCAGCCAGTTCTTACAGGGCGGCACTGAAGCTTTCTTT.

Many counts were recorded for this clonotype. The chain is built from TRBV7-2 and TRBJ2-3, with unresolved D. The V and J ends lost 5 bases and 3 bases respectively, with 18 bases between them. CDR3 length: 16 residues. Germline loops: CDR1 SGHTA, CDR2 FQGNSA. In DNA form, the CDR3 reads TGTGCCAGCAGCCCTAGTGCGCTGATGGTGACAGATACGCAGTATTTT. Protein sequence: CASSPSALMVTDTQYF. Full variable domain (missing parts from reference TRBV7-2 and TRBJ2-3): GAGVSQSPSNKVTEKGKDVELRCDPISGHTALYWYRQSLGQGLEFLIYFQGNSAPDKSGLPSDRFSAERTGGSVSTLTIQRTQQEDSAVYLCASSPSALMVTDTQYFGPGTRLTVL.

This clonotype was counted at least ten times. The chain combines TRBV5-1 with TRBJ2-3, with 8 bases identical to TRBD1. Trimming cost V 3 bases and J 4 bases; bases outside gene matches: 4. The CDR3 spans 14 residues. Germline assignment: CDR1 SGHRS and CDR2 YFSETQ. The CDR3 is CASSYGQGPDTQYF. The CDR3 nucleotides read TGCGCCAGCAGCTACGGACAGGGTCCAGATACGCAGTATTTT.

This clonotype appeared many times. This sequence joins TRBV4-3 and TRBJ2-3, with 8 bases lining up with TRBD2. With V trimmed by 1 base and J by 4 bases, 4 bases remained unmatched. The CDR3 spans 15 residues. CDR1 and CDR2 (germline): LGHNA, YSLEER. The CDR3 DNA is TGCGCCAGCAGCCAAGCAATAGCGGGGCCAGATACGCAGTATTTT. This encodes CASSQAIAGPDTQYF.

In the case of this clonotype: This may stem from a read error, because a much larger clone lies one nucleotide away. CDR3 DNA: TGTGCCAGCAGCTTTTCCAGATTAGGGACCGAGACCCAGTACTTC. Translation gives CASSFSRLGTETQYF. This sequence joins TRBV7-2 and TRBJ2-5; D tentatively fits TRBD1 or TRBD2 (5 bases each). V lost 3 bases and J lost 5, with 16 bases in between. There are 15 residues in the CDR3. The germline V gene has CDR1 SGHTA and CDR2 FQGNSA.

This clonotype was observed once. A much larger clone differs from this one at a single base, so this may be a read error. Because the CDR3 is missing its conserved closing phenylalanine or tryptophan, this is likely a read error. V gene TRBV30 combines with J gene TRBJ2-7; TRBD2 might be the D (6 bases). There are 13 residues in the CDR3. Trimming removed 1 base from V and 0 bases from J, with 7 bases in between. Germline values: CDR1 GTSNPN, CDR2 SVGIG (reference sequence). The CDR3 DNA sequence: TGTGCCTGGAGTGCAGCGGGCTCCTACGAGCAGTACTCC. This gives the protein CAWSAAGSYEQYS.

The chain links TRBV5-3 to TRBJ2-7; D might be TRBD1 (5 bases). TRBV5-3 belongs to the ORF category, with a function that is uncertain. With 8 bases removed from V and 2 bases from J, the gap between germline ends came to 5 bases. The CDR3 has 10 residues. CDR3 protein: CASRAYEQYF. As DNA, the CDR3 is TGTGCCAGCAGGGCCTACGAGCAGTACTTC.

The table lists this clonotype with many counts. The chain employs TRBV30 and TRBJ1-5; no definite D call. This CDR3 contains 15 residues. The germline V and J ends were trimmed by 2 bases and 5 bases, with 16 bases remaining between them. The germline CDR1 and CDR2 sequences are GTSNPN and SVGIG (reference sequence). This chain's CDR3 is CAWSKRTGKHQPQHF. In DNA, the CDR3 is TGTGCCTGGAGTAAGAGGACCGGGAAACATCAGCCCCAGCATTTT.

The chain uses TRBV12-3 or TRBV12-4 and TRBJ2-2; TRBD2 matches at 7 bases. The CDR3 covers 16 residues. Unmatched junction bases numbered 5, after V lost 2 bases and J lost 2 bases. The chain's CDR3 is CASSLSGLPNTGELFF. CDR3 bases: TGTGCCAGCAGTTTATCGGGACTACCCAACACCGGGGAGCTGTTTTTT.

Points on this clonotype: Possible read error: a much larger clone is one base away. The chain combines TRBV4-3 with TRBJ2-6, with a weak D call TRBD2 (6 bases). The germline CDR1 and CDR2 sequences are LGHNA and YSLEER. This CDR3 has 15 residues. The CDR3 DNA reads as TGCGCCAGCAGCACCACGGGGACTGGGGCCAACGTCCTGGCTTTC. Protein: CASSTTGTGANVLAF.

This clonotype was seen a few times. V is TRBV11-2 and J is TRBJ2-3; 11 bases are a match to TRBD2. The CDR3 is 19 amino acids. The V and J ends lost 1 base and 0 bases, in that order; junction bases with no gene match: 9. Germline V gene data show CDR1 as SGHAT and CDR2 as FQNNGV. DNA for the CDR3: TGTGCCAGCAGCTTAGGTGTAGCGGGGGGGACCTCTAGCACAGATACGCAGTATTTT. Encoded protein: CASSLGVAGGTSSTDTQYF.

Worth noting for this clonotype: The germline gene is not matched at one end of the junction; a read error may be the cause. The J gene is TRBJ2-3, the V gene TRBV5-1, with TRBD2 matching over 11 bases. This CDR3 comprises 16 residues. Germline-derived CDR1 and CDR2 are SGHRS and YFSETQ. The CDR3 reads CASSLASGGSTDTQSF. CDR3 sequence (DNA): TGCGCCAGCAGCTTGGCTAGCGGGGGGTCCACAGATACGCAGTCTTTT.

CDR3 nucleotides: TGTGCCAGCAGCCCCTCGGGGGGCCTAGGAGAGACCCAGTACTTC. It encodes CASSPSGGLGETQYF. This chain joins TRBV7-8 and TRBJ2-5, with D perhaps TRBD2 (7 bases). CDR3 size: 15 residues. Germline V gene lookup returns CDR1 SGHVS and CDR2 FQNEAQ. V lost 5 bases and J lost 4, with 17 bases in between.

This chain joins TRBV6-5 and TRBJ2-1, with 12 bases fitting TRBD2. CDR3 length: 15 amino acids. V was pared by 5 bases and J by 3 bases, with 2 bases of the junction left unmatched. Looked up from germline, CDR1 is MNHEY and CDR2 is SVGAGI. The CDR3 DNA follows: TGTGCCAGCAGTAAACTAGCGGGAGGCTACAATGAGCAGTTCTTC. Translation gives CASSKLAGGYNEQFF.

This clonotype was counted ten times or more. The J gene is TRBJ2-2, the V gene TRBV4-1, with 9 bases that match TRBD2. Germline V gene data show CDR1 as MGHRA and CDR2 as YSYEKL. V lost 8 bases and J lost 5; bases outside the gene matches: 15. This CDR3 is built from 17 residues. CDR3 bases: TGCGCCAGCGCTGGCTCTAGCGGGGTTGGAGGAACCGGGGAGCTGTTTTTT. Protein product: CASAGSSGVGGTGELFF.

The J gene is TRBJ2-7, the V gene TRBV30; D uncertain. Per germline, CDR1 GTSNPN and CDR2 SVGIG (reference sequence). The CDR3 sequence is 11 residues long. V gave up 5 bases and J gave up 2 bases, with 7 bases separating them. The CDR3 sequence is CAWGAAYEQYF. The CDR3 DNA follows: TGTGCCTGGGGTGCCGCCTACGAGCAGTACTTC.

About this clonotype: This may stem from a read error, because a much larger clone lies one nucleotide away. The chain carries TRBV25-1 and TRBJ2-7, with D perhaps being TRBD1 or TRBD2 (6 bases each). CDR3 length: 15 residues. Germline V gene lookup returns CDR1 MGHDK and CDR2 SYGVNS. CDR3 sequence (DNA): TGTGCCAGCAGTGGAGGACGGGAGTTTGGATGGGGGCAGTCCTTC. Encoded protein: CASSGGREFGWGQSF.

Many counts were recorded for this clonotype. This chain joins TRBV7-9 and TRBJ2-1; D gene unclear. The CDR3 consists of 11 residues. Trimming stripped 5 bases from V and 8 bases from J, with 7 bases between. The germline gives CDR1 SEHNR, CDR2 FQNEAQ (reference sequence). Written as DNA, the CDR3 is TGTGCCAGCAGCGGAAGGGATGAGCAGTTCTTC. Protein sequence: CASSGRDEQFF.

The gene calls are TRBV19 and TRBJ2-1; 9 positions agree with TRBD2. The CDR3 sequence is 17 residues long. The germline V gene encodes CDR1 LNHDA and CDR2 SQIVND (reference sequence). The V segment lost 3 bases and the J segment 0 bases; nucleotides outside the gene matches: 6. The CDR3 sequence is CASSIPSGISSYNEQFF. The CDR3 nucleotides read TGTGCCAGTAGTATTCCTAGCGGGATCAGCTCCTACAATGAGCAGTTCTTC.

There are many counts of this clonotype. The chain is built from TRBV29-1 and TRBJ2-5; unclear D gene. Germline CDR1 reads SQVTM; CDR2 reads ANQGSEA. The CDR3 extends over 10 amino acids. V lost 3 bases to trimming and J lost 5 bases, with 4 bases between them. The CDR3 reads CSVEVETQYF. Here the CDR3 DNA reads TGCAGCGTTGAGGTGGAGACCCAGTACTTC.